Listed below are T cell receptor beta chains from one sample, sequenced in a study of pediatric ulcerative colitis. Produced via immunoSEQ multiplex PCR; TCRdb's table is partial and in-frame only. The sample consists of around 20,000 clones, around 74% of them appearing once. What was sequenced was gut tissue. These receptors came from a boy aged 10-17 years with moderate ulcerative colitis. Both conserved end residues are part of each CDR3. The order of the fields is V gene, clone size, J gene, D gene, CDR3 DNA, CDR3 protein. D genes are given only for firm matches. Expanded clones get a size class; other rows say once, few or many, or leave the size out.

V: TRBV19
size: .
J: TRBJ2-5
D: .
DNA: TGTGCCAGTAAGGACAGTGGCGGGTCGGAGACCCAGTACTTC
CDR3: CASKDSGGSETQYF

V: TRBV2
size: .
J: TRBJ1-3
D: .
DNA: TGTGCCAGCAACCGCCAGGGGACTGGAAACACCATATATTTT
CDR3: CASNRQGTGNTIYF

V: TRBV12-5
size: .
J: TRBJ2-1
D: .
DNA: TGTGCTAGTGGTTTGCAGGGCGCTGGCTACAATGAGCAGTTCTTC
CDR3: CASGLQGAGYNEQFF

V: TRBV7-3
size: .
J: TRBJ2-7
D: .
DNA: TGTGCCAGCAGCCCAACCCCCTCCTACGAGCAGTACTTC
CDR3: CASSPTPSYEQYF

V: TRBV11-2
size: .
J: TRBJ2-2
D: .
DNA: TGTGCCAGCAGCTTCTTTAGCGGCACCGGGGAGCTGTTTTTT
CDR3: CASSFFSGTGELFF

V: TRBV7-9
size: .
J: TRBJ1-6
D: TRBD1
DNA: TGTGCCAGCAGAGCGTCGGGACAGTATAATTCACCCCTCCACTTT
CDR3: CASRASGQYNSPLHF

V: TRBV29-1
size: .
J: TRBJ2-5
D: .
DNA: TGCAGCGCAGGACACTTACAAGAGACCCAGTACTTC
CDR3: CSAGHLQETQYF

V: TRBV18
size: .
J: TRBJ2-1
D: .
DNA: TGTGCCAGCTCAGCCGTTCGGGGGCCGGGGTTCTTC
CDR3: CASSAVRGPGFF

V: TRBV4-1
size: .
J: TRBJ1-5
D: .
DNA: TGCGCCAGCAGCCAAGAATCGCAAAATCCGACAGTCCAGCCCCAGCATTTT
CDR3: CASSQESQNPTVQPQHF

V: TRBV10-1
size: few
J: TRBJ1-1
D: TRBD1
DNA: TGCGCCAGTAGACAGGGGATGAGCACTGAAGCTTTCTTT
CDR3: CASRQGMSTEAFF

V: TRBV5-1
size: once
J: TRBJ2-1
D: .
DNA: TGCGCCAGCAGCTTGGGGGGGTCGAGCTCCTACAATGAGCAGTTCTTC
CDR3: CASSLGGSSSYNEQFF

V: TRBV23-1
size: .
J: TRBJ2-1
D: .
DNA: TGCGCCAGCAGTCAAACCCCAGCTCCGGAAAGCGAGCAGTTCTTC
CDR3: CASSQTPAPESEQFF

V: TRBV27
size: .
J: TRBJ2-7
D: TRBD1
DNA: TGTGCCAGCAGTTGGGACAGATACTCCTACGAGCAGTACTTC
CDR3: CASSWDRYSYEQYF

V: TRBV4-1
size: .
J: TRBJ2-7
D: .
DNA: TGCGCCAGCAGCCAAGATTCGAACTACGAGCAGTACTTC
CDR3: CASSQDSNYEQYF

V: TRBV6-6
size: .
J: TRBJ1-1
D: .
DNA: TGTGCCAGCAGTTACGGAGGCAGGGTGACCACTGAAGCTTTCTTT
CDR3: CASSYGGRVTTEAFF

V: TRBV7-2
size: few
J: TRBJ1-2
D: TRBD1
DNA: TGTGCCAGCAGACAACGAATGGACAGGGTTAACTATGGCTACACCTTC
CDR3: CASRQRMDRVNYGYTF

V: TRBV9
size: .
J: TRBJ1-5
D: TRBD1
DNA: TGTGCCAGCAGTGAAGGGGGACAGGGGGATCAGCCCCAGCATTTT
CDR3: CASSEGGQGDQPQHF

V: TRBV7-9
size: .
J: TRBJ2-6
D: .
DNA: TGTGCCAGCAGCTTAGTTTGGGGCGCCCGCTCTGGGGCCAACGTCCTGACTTTC
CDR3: CASSLVWGARSGANVLTF

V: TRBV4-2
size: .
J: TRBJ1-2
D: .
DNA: TGTGCCAGCAGCCAAGTAGGTCGTCGGGGGGATGGCTACACCTTC
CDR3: CASSQVGRRGDGYTF

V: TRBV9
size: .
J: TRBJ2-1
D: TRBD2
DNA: TGTGCCAGCAGCGAGGGGACTAGCGGGGGGTTCTACAATGAGCAGTTCTTC
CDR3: CASSEGTSGGFYNEQFF

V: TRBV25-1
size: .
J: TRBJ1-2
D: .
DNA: TGTGCCAGCAGTGATGGTCAGGGTTTCGAAGGGAGCTTC
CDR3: CASSDGQGFEGSF

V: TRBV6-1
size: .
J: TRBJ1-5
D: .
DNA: TGTGCCAGCAGCCCCCGCCAGGGCACCTTTGAGCCCCAGCATTTT
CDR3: CASSPRQGTFEPQHF

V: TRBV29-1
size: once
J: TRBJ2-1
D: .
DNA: TGCAGCGTTGGTGAAGCGAATGAGCAGTTCTTC
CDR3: CSVGEANEQFF

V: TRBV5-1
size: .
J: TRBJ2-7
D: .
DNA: TGCGCCAGCAGCTTGGGTTTAAGCTCCTACGAGCAGTACTTC
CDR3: CASSLGLSSYEQYF

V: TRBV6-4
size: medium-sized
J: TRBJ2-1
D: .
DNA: TGTGCCAGCAGGGTAAGTCCGGGTCCCGACAATGAGCAGTTCTTC
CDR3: CASRVSPGPDNEQFF

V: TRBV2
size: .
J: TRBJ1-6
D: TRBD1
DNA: TGTGCCTGTTACAGGGGCCCGAATTCACCCCTCCACTTT
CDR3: CACYRGPNSPLHF

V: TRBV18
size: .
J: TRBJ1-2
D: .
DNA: TGTGCCAGCTCGCTCGAAACCGGGACTAGAGGGGGCTACACCTTC
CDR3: CASSLETGTRGGYTF

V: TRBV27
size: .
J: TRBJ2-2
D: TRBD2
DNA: TGTGCCAGCAGTTTGCGGGAGGCCTCGAACACCGGGGAGCTGTTTTTT
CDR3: CASSLREASNTGELFF

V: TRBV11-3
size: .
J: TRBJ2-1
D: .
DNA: TGTGCCAGCAGCCCGGGGCAGGGTGGCAACAATGAGCAGTTCTTC
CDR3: CASSPGQGGNNEQFF

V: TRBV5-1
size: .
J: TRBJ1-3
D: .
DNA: TGCGCCAGCAGCTGGGGTACTCCCGGAAACACCATATATTTT
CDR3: CASSWGTPGNTIYF

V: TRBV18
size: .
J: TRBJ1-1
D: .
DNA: TGTGCCAGCTCACCTATACCGAACACTGAAGCTTTCTTT
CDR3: CASSPIPNTEAFF

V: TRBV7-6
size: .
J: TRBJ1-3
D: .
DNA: TGTGCCAGCAGCCCAGGGACGCCGAGCTCTGGAAACACCATATATTTT
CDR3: CASSPGTPSSGNTIYF

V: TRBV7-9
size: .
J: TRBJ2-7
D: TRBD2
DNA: TGTGCCAGCAGCGCAAGCGGGACCTACGAGCAGTACTTC
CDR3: CASSASGTYEQYF

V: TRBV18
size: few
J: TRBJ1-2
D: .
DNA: TGTGCCAGCTCGCTTAAGGATGGCTACACCTTC
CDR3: CASSLKDGYTF

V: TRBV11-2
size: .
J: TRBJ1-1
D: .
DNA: TGTGCCAGCAGAGGTCAGACGAACACTGAAGCTTTCTTT
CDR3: CASRGQTNTEAFF

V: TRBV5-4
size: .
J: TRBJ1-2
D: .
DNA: TGTGCCAGCAGCTTGGATAATAGTGTGGGCTATGGCTACACCTTC
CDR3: CASSLDNSVGYGYTF

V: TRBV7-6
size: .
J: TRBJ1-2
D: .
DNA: TGTGCCAGCAGCCTGGGGATAGGACTTAACTATGGCTACACCTTC
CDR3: CASSLGIGLNYGYTF

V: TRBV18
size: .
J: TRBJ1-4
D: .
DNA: TGTGCCAGCTCACCGCCAAAAGGTAGCGGGGCAACTAATGAAAAACTGTTTTTT
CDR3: CASSPPKGSGATNEKLFF

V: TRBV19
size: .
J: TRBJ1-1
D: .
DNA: TGTGCCAGTAGTATAGATCCTGGGGTCAACACTGAAGCTTTCTTT
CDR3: CASSIDPGVNTEAFF

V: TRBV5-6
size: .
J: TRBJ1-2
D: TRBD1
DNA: TGTGCCAGCAGCTTGGCGACAGGGACCCACACCTTC
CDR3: CASSLATGTHTF

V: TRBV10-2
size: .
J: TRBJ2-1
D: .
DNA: TGCGCCAGCAGGGAGGGGGTGAGAAATGAGCAGTTCTTC
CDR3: CASREGVRNEQFF

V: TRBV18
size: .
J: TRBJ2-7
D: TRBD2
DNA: TGTGCCAGCTCCGAAGGACTAGCGGGGTTCGGGCAGTACTTC
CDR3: CASSEGLAGFGQYF

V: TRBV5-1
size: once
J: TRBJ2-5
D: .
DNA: TGCGCCAGCTCGCGGGGACACGCCCGACAAGAGACCCAGTACTTC
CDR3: CASSRGHARQETQYF

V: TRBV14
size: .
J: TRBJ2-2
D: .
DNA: TGTGCCAGCAGCCAAAGACGAGGGGGTACCGGGGAGCTGTTTTTT
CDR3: CASSQRRGGTGELFF

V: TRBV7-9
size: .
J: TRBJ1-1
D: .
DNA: TGTGCCAGCCGTCTAAAGGGAGCCACGAACACTGAAGCTTTCTTT
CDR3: CASRLKGATNTEAFF

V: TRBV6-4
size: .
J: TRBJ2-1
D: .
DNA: TGTGCCAGCAGTGGTTCGGCAGACAATGAGCAGTTCTTC
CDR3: CASSGSADNEQFF

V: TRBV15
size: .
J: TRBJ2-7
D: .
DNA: TGTGCCACCAGCAGGACTAGGACGGACTGGGACGAGCAGTACTTC
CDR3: CATSRTRTDWDEQYF

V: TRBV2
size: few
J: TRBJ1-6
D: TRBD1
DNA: TGTGCCAGCAGCTCGACAGGGAATAGTTGGGCACCCCTCCACTTT
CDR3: CASSSTGNSWAPLHF

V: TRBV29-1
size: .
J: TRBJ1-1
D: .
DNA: TGCAGCGTTGAGTCCCCCGTCAACACTGAAGCTTTCTTT
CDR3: CSVESPVNTEAFF

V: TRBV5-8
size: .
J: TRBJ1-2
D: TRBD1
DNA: TGTGCCAGCCCCCTGGGACAGCGAGCAGCTAACTATGGCTACACCTTC
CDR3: CASPLGQRAANYGYTF

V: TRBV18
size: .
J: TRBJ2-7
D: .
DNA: TGTGCCAGCTCGGACGGCACGGGGATCAACGAGCAGTACTTC
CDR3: CASSDGTGINEQYF

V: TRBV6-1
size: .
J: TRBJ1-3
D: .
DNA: TGTGCCAGCAGTGAAGCAACAGGCGGAAACACCATATATTTT
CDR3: CASSEATGGNTIYF

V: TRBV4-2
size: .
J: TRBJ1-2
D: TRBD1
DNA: TGTGCCAGCAGGCCCGGGACAGGGGATGGCTATGGCTACACCTTC
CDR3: CASRPGTGDGYGYTF

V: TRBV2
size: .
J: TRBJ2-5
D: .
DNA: TGTGCCAGCAGGCCTGTAAGGGCGCCGCAAGAGACCCAGTACTTC
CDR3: CASRPVRAPQETQYF

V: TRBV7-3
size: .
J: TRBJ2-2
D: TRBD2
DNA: TGTGCCAGCAGCTTACTAGCGGGAGGCACCGGGGAGCTGTTTTTT
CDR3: CASSLLAGGTGELFF

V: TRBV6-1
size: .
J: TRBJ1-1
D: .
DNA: TGTGCCAGCAGCGAAAAGACCCAAAACACTGAAGCTTTCTTT
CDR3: CASSEKTQNTEAFF

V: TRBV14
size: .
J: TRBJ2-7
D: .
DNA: TGTGCCAGCAGCCAAGTCTACGAGCAGTACTTC
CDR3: CASSQVYEQYF

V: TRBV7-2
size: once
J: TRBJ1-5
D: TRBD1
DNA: TGTGCCAGCAGCTTAAAATTTCCGGGACAGGGTAGCAATCAGCCCCAGCATTTT
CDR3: CASSLKFPGQGSNQPQHF

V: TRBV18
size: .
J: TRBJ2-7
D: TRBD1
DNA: TGTGCCAGCTCACCGACTCGGGACAGGGGGAACTTCCCCTACGAGCAGTACTTC
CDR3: CASSPTRDRGNFPYEQYF

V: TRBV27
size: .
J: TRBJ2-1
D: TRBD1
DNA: TGTGCCAGCAGACCAGGGGACAGCCGACTATACACCTACAATGAGCAGTTCTTC
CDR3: CASRPGDSRLYTYNEQFF